The subject of this entry is one T cell receptor (beta chain). Its target is unknown. Per the germline V gene, CDR1 is LNHDA and CDR2 is SQIVND (reference sequence). The CDR3 is made up of 11 amino acids. Trimming removed 5 bases from V and 3 bases from J, with 4 bases in between. The data derive from a study of CD4 T cells in relation to SARS-CoV-2 and coronaviruses. The wider study: Of the patients, 7 to 9 were male, a few female, two Hispanic. Crossreactive spike epitopes shared across donors were mapped to their HLA restriction. Study results and caveats: Crossreactivity was assessed only for spike protein, not other viral proteins. According to naive versus memory sequencing, detected responses are memory recall, not newly primed.

Libraries were prepared by immunoSEQ multiplex PCR; TCRdb keeps only in-frame clonotypes and omits some of them. The data show 50,000 to 70,000 clones, approximately 90% seen once. The gene calls are TRBV19 and TRBJ1-1, with D unresolved. The sample taken for sequencing was naive CD4+ T cells from PBMCs. Subset: naive CD4+ T cells isolated by negative enrichment. This clonotype was obtained from an adult with COVID-19. The CDR3 spells CASSDDTEAFF. In nucleotides, the CDR3 is TGTGCCAGTAGTGACGACACTGAAGCTTTCTTT.